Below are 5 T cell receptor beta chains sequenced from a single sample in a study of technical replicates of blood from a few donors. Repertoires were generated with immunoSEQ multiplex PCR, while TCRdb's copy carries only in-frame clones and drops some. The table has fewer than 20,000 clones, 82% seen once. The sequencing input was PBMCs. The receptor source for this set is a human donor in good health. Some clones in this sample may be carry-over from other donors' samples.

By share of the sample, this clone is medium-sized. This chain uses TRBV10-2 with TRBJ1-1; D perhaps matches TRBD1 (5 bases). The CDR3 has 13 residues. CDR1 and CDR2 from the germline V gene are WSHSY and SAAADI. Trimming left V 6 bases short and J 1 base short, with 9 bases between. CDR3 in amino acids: CASRQAPNTEAFF. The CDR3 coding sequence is TGCGCCAGCAGACAGGCCCCGAACACTGAAGCTTTCTTT.

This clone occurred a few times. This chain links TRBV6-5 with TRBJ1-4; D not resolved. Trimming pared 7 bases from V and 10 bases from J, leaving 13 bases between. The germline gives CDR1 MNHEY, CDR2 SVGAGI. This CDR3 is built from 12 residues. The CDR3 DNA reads TGTGCCAGCATTGGCCCCGGGAGAAAACTGTTTTTT. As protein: CASIGPGRKLFF.

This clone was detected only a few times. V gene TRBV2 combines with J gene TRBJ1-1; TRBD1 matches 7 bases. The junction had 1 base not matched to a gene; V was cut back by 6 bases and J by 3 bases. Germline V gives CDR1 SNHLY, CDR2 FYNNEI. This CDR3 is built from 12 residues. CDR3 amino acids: CASRDRYTEAFF. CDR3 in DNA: TGTGCCAGCAGGGACAGGTACACTGAAGCTTTCTTT. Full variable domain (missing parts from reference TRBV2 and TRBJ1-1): EPEVTQTPSHQVTQMGQEVILRCVPISNHLYFYWYRQILGQKVEFLVSFYNNEISEKSEIFDDQFSVERPDGSNFTLKIRSTKLEDSAMYFCASRDRYTEAFFGQGTRLTVV.

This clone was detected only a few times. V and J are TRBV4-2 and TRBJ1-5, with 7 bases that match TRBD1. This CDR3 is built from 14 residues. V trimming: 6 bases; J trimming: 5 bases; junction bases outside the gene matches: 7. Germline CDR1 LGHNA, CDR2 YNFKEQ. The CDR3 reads CASRHTGTDQPQHF. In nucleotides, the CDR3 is TGTGCCAGCAGACATACAGGGACAGATCAGCCCCAGCATTTT.

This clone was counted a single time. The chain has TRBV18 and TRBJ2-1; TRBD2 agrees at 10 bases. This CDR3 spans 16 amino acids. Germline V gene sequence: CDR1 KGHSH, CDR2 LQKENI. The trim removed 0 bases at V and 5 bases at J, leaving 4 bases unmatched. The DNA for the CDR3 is TGTGCCAGCTCACCACCTGGGCTAGCGGGAGACAATGAGCAGTTCTTC. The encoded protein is CASSPPGLAGDNEQFF.